This T cell receptor beta chain is drawn from a study of cytomegalovirus exposure and HLA in healthy donors. V lost 3 bases and J 1 base, leaving 13 bases between the germline ends. The CDR3 covers 16 residues. Germline assignment: CDR1 MDHEN and CDR2 SYDVKM. PCR primers comprised 60 Vbeta and 13 Jbeta primers. Clones were sequenced by immunoSEQ multiplex PCR, and TCRdb holds only the in-frame ones, with some missing. Of tens of thousands of clones listed, roughly 67% are singletons. This clone occurred once. The antigen remains undetermined. Findings and limits, study-wide: A reported reduction in N-insertions relative to the approximately 640-donor mean was seen in an Asian-associated ancestry cluster in a later analysis. With later analysis, a missense DCLRE1C variant became linked to TCR beta V- and J-gene trimming. An observed cluster of highly shared sequence variants was recorded as a likely sequencing artifact.

The receptor comes from a man aged 40-55 years in good health and CMV-seropositive. The specimen sequenced was PBMCs. This chain uses TRBV28 with TRBJ1-5, with a weak D call TRBD1 (6 bases). The CDR3 protein is CASSLRAGVSNQPQHF. In DNA form, the CDR3 reads TGTGCCAGCAGTTTGAGGGCAGGGGTAAGCAATCAGCCCCAGCATTTT.